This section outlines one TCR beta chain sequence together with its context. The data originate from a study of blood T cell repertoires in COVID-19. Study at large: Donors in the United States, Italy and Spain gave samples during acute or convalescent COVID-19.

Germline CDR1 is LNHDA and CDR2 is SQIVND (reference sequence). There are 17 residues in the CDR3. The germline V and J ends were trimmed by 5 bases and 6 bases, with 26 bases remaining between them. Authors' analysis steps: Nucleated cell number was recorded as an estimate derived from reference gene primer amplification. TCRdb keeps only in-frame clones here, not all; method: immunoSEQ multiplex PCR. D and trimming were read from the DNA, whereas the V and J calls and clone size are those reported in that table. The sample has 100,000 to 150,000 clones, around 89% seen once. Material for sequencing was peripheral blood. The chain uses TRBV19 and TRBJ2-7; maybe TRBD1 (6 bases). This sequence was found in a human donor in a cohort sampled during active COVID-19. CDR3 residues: CASSSSKWRQGSREQYF. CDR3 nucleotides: TGTGCCAGTAGTTCTTCCAAATGGCGGCAGGGGTCGCGCGAGCAGTACTTC.